The entry that follows covers one T cell receptor (beta chain) sequence. Its specificity is unknown. Profiled with immunoSEQ multiplex PCR; TCRdb holds only in-frame clones, not every one. Here the sample spans 65,000 to 95,000 clones, approximately 92% being singletons. This sample is part of a study of OX40 agonist ivuxolimab in advanced cancers. Baseline was the first blood sampling point, followed by cycle 4 day 1 and cycle 7 day 1. Findings and limits, study-wide: Some of the lowest clonal expansion was seen in partial responders at 0.1-3.0 mg/kg.

The sequence derives from an adult with an advanced solid tumor such as melanoma, head and neck, liver or kidney cancer. Specimen: CD4+ or CD8+ T cells sorted from blood, collected in a trial of the OX40 agonist ivuxolimab.

The CDR3 DNA follows: TGCAGCGTTGAACTTGGCCGACTCACTGAAGCTTTCTTT. Protein product: CSVELGRLTEAFF. This chain uses TRBV29-1 with TRBJ1-1; no clear D. Germline V gene data show CDR1 as SQVTM and CDR2 as ANQGSEA. CDR3 length: 13 amino acids. Trimming shortened V by 2 bases and J by 4 bases, and 11 bases separated the two germline ends. The entire variable domain, with the rest obtained from reference TRBV29-1 and TRBJ1-1, is as follows: SAVISQKPSRDICQRGTSLTIQCQVDSQVTMMFWYRQQPGQSLTLIATANQGSEATYESGFVIDKFPISRPNLTFSTLTVSNMSPEDSSIYLCSVELGRLTEAFFGQGTRLTVV.